This is a list of T cell receptor beta chains from one sample in a study of Ad26.COV2.S vaccination and SARS-CoV-2 variants. Some clones are missing from TCRdb's copy, which holds only in-frame ones; the method was immunoSEQ multiplex PCR. Among some 300,000 clones listed, just under 85% were seen once. This specimen was peripheral blood, taken in a trial of Ad26.COV2.S vaccine versus placebo. These TCRs come from a person between 18 and 60 years old who received the Ad26.COV2.S COVID-19 vaccine or a placebo. Both conserved end residues are part of each CDR3. Expanded clones get a size class; other rows say once, few or many, or leave the size out.

v_gene,abundance,CDR3aa
TRBV3-1/TRBV3-2,NA,CASSRQTVLDNVLTF
TRBV27,NA,CASSYGQGYSPLHF
TRBV19,NA,CASSPGQGAGELFF
TRBV28,NA,CASSFSGGEAFF
TRBV27,NA,CASSLRSSASTDTQYF
TRBV4-2,NA,CASRKFGTPGDEQYF
TRBV4-2,NA,CASSLEKAGAPVILETQYF
TRBV19,NA,CASSIIGLAGTGELFF
TRBV9,NA,CASSVDPGYSPLHF
TRBV3-1/TRBV3-2,NA,CASSQGLAGGSSYEQYF
TRBV2,NA,CASSEGTGINTEAFF
TRBV3-1/TRBV3-2,NA,CASSQDGGQGNEKLFF
TRBV2,NA,CASSRTGYEQYF
TRBV6-5,NA,CASSKNGDQPQHF
TRBV28,NA,CASLGGGGSNQPQHF
TRBV6-5,NA,CASTQGLAQETQYF
TRBV6-1,NA,CASSGRDRESPNTEAFF
TRBV24-1,few,CATSNPWRNGELFF
TRBV7-2,NA,CASSSLATDTQYF
TRBV28,NA,CASRGTGIYYGYTF
TRBV10-3,once,CAIRNSGGGELFF
TRBV9,NA,CASSVGTGNSYEQYF
TRBV10-3,NA,CAISEGGSYNEQFF
TRBV3-1/TRBV3-2,NA,CATRSGGNTGELFF